This T cell receptor beta chain was sequenced for a study of shared clonotypes between healthy human individuals. Study at large: A donor's plate count was three for CD4 naive and three for CD4 memory; CD8 naive had two and CD8 memory one.

Study outcomes and limitations: Apart from blood, nothing was sampled; tissue repertoires likely differ. In contrast to clonotypes shared by all four donors, non-shared clonotypes had lower generation probabilities. Among donors, clonotype sharing was expected to be affected by sequencing depth.

Here immunoSEQ multiplex PCR was the method, and the copy in TCRdb shows in-frame clones only, minus some. Among more than 850,000 clones listed, around 78% were seen once. With regard to this clone: Its antigen is unknown.

The germline V gene has CDR1 MNHEY and CDR2 SMNVEV (reference sequence). The germline V and J ends were trimmed by 4 bases and 7 bases, with 8 bases remaining between them. This CDR3 has 13 residues. Sample: memory CD4+ T cells from PBMCs. Subset described: CD45RA-negative fraction. The sequence was collected from a man aged 18-30 years in good health. Some clones in this sample may be carry-over from other donors' samples. This sequence joins TRBV27 and TRBJ1-6; D unclear. CDR3 residues: CASSSGKNSPLHF. The DNA of the CDR3 is TGTGCCAGCAGTTCGGGGAAAAATTCACCCCTCCACTTT.